These 18 T cell receptor beta chains were all obtained from the same sample, sequenced in a study of cytomegalovirus exposure and HLA in healthy donors. The PCR employed 60 Vbeta primers together with 13 Jbeta primers. The protocol was immunoSEQ multiplex PCR, while the TCRdb copy is restricted to in-frame clones and leaves out a portion. The sample's table shows over 70,000 clones. Sequences were obtained from PBMCs. These receptors all come from a woman aged 40 to 49 in good health and CMV-seropositive.

The rearrangement joins TRBV6-5 to TRBJ1-2; possible D gene TRBD1, 5 bases. The CDR3 has 15 amino acids. V shed 2 bases and J shed 5 bases, with 15 bases lying between them. Germline V gene lookup returns CDR1 MNHEY and CDR2 SVGAGI. The CDR3 spells CASSYRAGLGYGYTF. CDR3 DNA: TGTGCCAGCAGTTACAGGGCAGGGTTGGGGTATGGCTACACCTTC.

This sequence joins TRBV28 and TRBJ1-1, with D perhaps TRBD1 (5 bases). Germline CDR1 is MDHEN and CDR2 is SYDVKM. The CDR3 consists of 13 residues. V shed 1 base and J shed 6 bases, with 9 bases lying between them. The CDR3 bases are TGTGCCAGCAGTTTATCTCCAGGGCCTGAAGCTTTCTTT. Amino acid sequence: CASSLSPGPEAFF.

The rearrangement uses TRBV9 and TRBJ2-1; TRBD2 matches 8 bases. The CDR3 has 19 residues. V lost 3 bases and J lost 9; bases outside the gene matches: 23. In germline, CDR1 is SGDLS, CDR2 YYNGEE. The CDR3 coding sequence is TGTGCCAGCAGCGCCGGGGGGGCGGGTGTTGGTTCCCCGAGGGGTGAGCAGTTCTTC. Residues: CASSAGGAGVGSPRGEQFF.

V gene TRBV27 combines with J gene TRBJ2-7, with 7 nucleotides matching TRBD1. This CDR3 region has 15 residues. V was clipped by 5 bases and J by 2 bases; unmatched bases: 9. The V gene's germline CDR1 is MNHEY and CDR2 SMNVEV (reference sequence). CDR3 in DNA: TGTGCCAGCAGTGAACCGGGACAGCGGCCCTACGAGCAGTACTTC. Protein sequence: CASSEPGQRPYEQYF.

The chain couples TRBV6-4 to TRBJ1-2; 9 bases line up with TRBD1. Looked up from germline, CDR1 is MRHNA and CDR2 is SNTAGT. V trimming: 3 bases; J trimming: 13 bases; junction bases outside the gene matches: 9. CDR3 length: 13 amino acids. This chain's CDR3 is CASSEAGTGLPTF. The CDR3 DNA is TGTGCCAGCAGTGAAGCCGGGACAGGGCTCCCCACCTTC.

This chain uses TRBV5-1 with TRBJ2-7, with 14 bases fitting TRBD2. With 4 bases clipped from V and 6 bases from J, the junction kept 15 bases outside the gene matches. Germline V gene sequence: CDR1 SGHRS, CDR2 YFSETQ. The CDR3 consists of 18 residues. Here the CDR3 DNA reads TGCGCCAGCAGCCCCTCCCCCGGGACTAGCGGGAGAGGAGGCGAGCAGTACTTC. This encodes CASSPSPGTSGRGGEQYF.

The rearrangement links TRBV2 to TRBJ2-1; tentative D call: TRBD2 (6 bases). Trimming removed 7 bases from V and 0 bases from J, with 13 bases in between. The CDR3 is 15 residues long. The germline V gene has CDR1 SNHLY and CDR2 FYNNEI. CDR3 in amino acids: CASNSAGSSYNEQFF. The CDR3 region has the DNA TGTGCCAGCAATTCGGCGGGGAGCTCCTACAATGAGCAGTTCTTC. The full variable domain, completed using reference TRBV2 and TRBJ2-1, is EPEVTQTPSHQVTQMGQEVILRCVPISNHLYFYWYRQILGQKVEFLVSFYNNEISEKSEIFDDQFSVERPDGSNFTLKIRSTKLEDSAMYFCASNSAGSSYNEQFFGPGTRLTVL.

The CDR3 is CASSRQGNTEAFF. DNA of the CDR3: TGTGCCAGCAGCCGTCAGGGGAACACTGAAGCTTTCTTT. This chain uses TRBV7-9 with TRBJ1-1, with D maybe TRBD1 (5 bases). This CDR3 is built from 13 residues. Germline loops: CDR1 SEHNR, CDR2 FQNEAQ (reference sequence). V lost 5 bases, J lost 1 base, and 8 bases lay in between.

The chain uses TRBV7-9 and TRBJ2-7, with D tentatively TRBD1 (5 bases). The CDR3 totals 14 residues. Germline loops: CDR1 SEHNR, CDR2 FQNEAQ (reference sequence). The V end lost 1 base, the J end lost 0 bases, and 7 bases lay between the germline ends. The CDR3 protein is CASSLEGSSYEQYF. CDR3 nucleotides: TGTGCCAGCAGCTTAGAGGGGTCCTCCTACGAGCAGTACTTC.

The chain carries TRBV11-3 and TRBJ2-3, with a tentative D call TRBD1 (5 bases). The CDR3 has 16 residues. The V end lost 1 base, the J end lost 2 bases, and 13 bases lay between the germline ends. Looked up from germline, CDR1 is SGHNT and CDR2 is YENEEA. In nucleotides, the CDR3 is TGTGCCAGCAGCTTAGGGGTAGGGGCGACCACAGATACGCAGTATTTT. This sequence encodes CASSLGVGATTDTQYF.

V gene TRBV5-1 combines with J gene TRBJ2-1, with TRBD2 as a possible D gene (6 bases). Trimming pared 3 bases from V and 6 bases from J, leaving 19 bases between. This CDR3 spans 16 amino acids. From germline, CDR1 is SGHRS and CDR2 YFSETQ. CDR3 loop: CASSWPEGSAINEQFF. The CDR3 DNA is TGCGCCAGCAGCTGGCCGGAGGGTAGCGCTATCAATGAGCAGTTCTTC.

The gene calls are TRBV29-1 and TRBJ1-1, with TRBD1 as a possible D gene (5 bases). Germline V gene sequence: CDR1 SQVTM, CDR2 ANQGSEA. This CDR3 has 13 residues. V dropped 7 bases and J dropped 3 bases, with 15 bases sitting between them. CDR3 in DNA: TGCAGCGCTACTCAGGGCGGCGACACTGAAGCTTTCTTT. This codes for CSATQGGDTEAFF.

The chain carries TRBV13 and TRBJ2-7; D gene unclear. Germline-derived CDR1 and CDR2 are PRHDT and FYEKMQ (reference sequence). V lost 0 bases and J 3 bases, leaving 9 bases between the germline ends. This CDR3 has 14 residues. In DNA form, the CDR3 reads TGTGCCAGCAGCTTAGGAGCCAATCTCTACGAGCAGTACTTC. Its translation: CASSLGANLYEQYF.

V gene TRBV5-4 combines with J gene TRBJ1-1; no definite D call. In germline, CDR1 is SGHNT, CDR2 YYREEE (reference sequence). The CDR3 runs to 14 residues. The V gene lost 6 bases and the J gene lost 1 base, with 13 bases spanning the gap. Written as DNA, the CDR3 is TGTGCCAGCACCGTAGACACGCCGAACACTGAAGCTTTCTTT. Translation gives CASTVDTPNTEAFF.

The V and J genes are TRBV18 and TRBJ1-6, with 8 bases aligning to TRBD1. The CDR3 sequence is 16 residues long. CDR1 KGHSH and CDR2 LQKENI come from the germline V gene. V lost 6 bases, J lost 8 bases, and 12 bases stayed unmatched. The CDR3 DNA sequence: TGTGCCAGCTCCCCCCGACAGGGGACGATGGATTCACCCCTCCACTTT. Translating it yields CASSPRQGTMDSPLHF.

The CDR3 bases are TGTGCCAGCAGCGGGGACACCTACAATGAGCAGTTCTTC. It translates to CASSGDTYNEQFF. This rearrangement joins TRBV2 to TRBJ2-1, with D perhaps matching TRBD1 (6 bases). CDR3 size: 13 residues. Trimming left V 6 bases short and J 2 bases short, with 8 bases between. CDR1 is SNHLY and CDR2 is FYNNEI in the germline V gene.

The chain combines TRBV19 with TRBJ2-3, with D unresolved. Trimming took 3 bases from V and 0 from J, leaving 7 bases between them. Germline V CDR1 and CDR2: LNHDA, SQIVND (reference sequence). This CDR3 region has 14 residues. The CDR3 here is CASSMWQSTDTQYF. CDR3 coding DNA: TGTGCCAGTAGTATGTGGCAGAGCACAGATACGCAGTATTTT. The whole variable domain, filled in from reference TRBV19 and TRBJ2-3, reads DGGITQSPKYLFRKEGQNVTLSCEQNLNHDAMYWYRQDPGQGLRLIYYSQIVNDFQKGDIAEGYSVSREKKESFPLTVTSAQKNPTAFYLCASSMWQSTDTQYFGPGTRLTVL.

The chain employs TRBV12-5 and TRBJ1-1; D gene unclear. The V gene's germline CDR1 is LGHNT and CDR2 FRNRAP. Trimming took 3 bases from V and 2 from J, leaving 7 bases between them. CDR3 size: 13 residues. The CDR3 DNA follows: TGTGCTAGTGGTTTCTCCGGTAACACTGAAGCTTTCTTT. It is translated as CASGFSGNTEAFF.